In its sample, the clone carrying this TCR beta chain was seen a few times. Its antigen is as yet unknown. This tumor tissue came from a pretreatment baseline collection. This sample was taken from a study of circulating tumor DNA in untreated peripheral T-cell lymphoma. The germline CDR1 and CDR2 sequences are GTSNPN and SVGIG (reference sequence). The V and J ends lost 4 bases and 2 bases, in that order; junction bases with no gene match: 2. The CDR3 is 14 amino acids. Repertoires were generated with immunoSEQ multiplex PCR, while TCRdb's copy carries only in-frame clones and drops some. The table has approximately 1,900 clones, around 87% seen once. General study points: Tumor-specific clonotypes: identified in around 71% of patients, 86% of baseline tissues.

Material: tumor tissue. The source is a human donor with peripheral T-cell lymphoma. This sequence joins TRBV30 and TRBJ2-6, with 7 bases aligning to TRBD1. The DNA for the CDR3 is TGTGCCTGGACCGACAGGGCTGGGGCCAACGTCCTGACTTTC. This sequence encodes CAWTDRAGANVLTF.